This TCR beta chain was profiled in a study of blood T cell repertoires in COVID-19. Study summary: Specimens from acute and convalescent COVID-19 originated in the United States, Italy and Spain.

Methods used by the authors: Amplified reference gene primers provided the basis for estimating nucleated cell counts. This table comes from immunoSEQ multiplex PCR, and its TCRdb copy is limited to in-frame clones, with some not included. That table supplies the V and J calls and clone size; D and trimming were determined from the DNA. The data contain roughly 140,000 clones, about 79% of them singletons. Germline lookup yields CDR1 WSHSY and CDR2 SAAADI. V was cut by 9 bases and J by 2 bases, with 13 bases left in between. The length of the CDR3 is 13 residues. The chain joins TRBV10-2 to TRBJ2-5; TRBD2 might be the D (6 bases). The source is a woman aged 45-65 years in a cohort sampled during active or convalescent COVID-19. Sequenced input: peripheral blood. As DNA, the CDR3 is TGCGCCAGTTCAGGGAGGCGGCAAGAGACCCAGTACTTC. This gives the protein CASSGRRQETQYF.